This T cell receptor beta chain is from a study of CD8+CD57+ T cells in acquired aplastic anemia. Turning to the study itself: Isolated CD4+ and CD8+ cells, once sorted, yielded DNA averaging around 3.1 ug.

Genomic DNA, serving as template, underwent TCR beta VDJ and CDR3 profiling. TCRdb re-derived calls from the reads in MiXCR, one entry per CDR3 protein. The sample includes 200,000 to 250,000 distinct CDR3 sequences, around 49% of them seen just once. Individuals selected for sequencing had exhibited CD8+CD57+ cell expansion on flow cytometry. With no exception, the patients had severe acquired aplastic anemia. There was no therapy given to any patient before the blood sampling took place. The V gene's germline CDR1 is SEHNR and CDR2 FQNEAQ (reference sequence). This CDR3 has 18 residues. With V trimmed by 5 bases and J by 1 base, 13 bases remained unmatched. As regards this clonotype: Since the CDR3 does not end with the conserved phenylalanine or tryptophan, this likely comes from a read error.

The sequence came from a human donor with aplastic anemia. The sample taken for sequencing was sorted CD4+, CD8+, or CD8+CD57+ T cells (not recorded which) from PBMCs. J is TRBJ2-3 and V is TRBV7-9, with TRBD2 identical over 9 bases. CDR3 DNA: TGTGCCAGCAGCCAAGATCTGGCGGGGGGGCTGGGCACAGATACGCAGTATTTA. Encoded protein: CASSQDLAGGLGTDTQYL.